Sequencing of this T cell receptor (beta chain) was carried out in a study of Siglec-9 on CD8 T cells in melanoma. Study-wide points: Siglec-9 reportedly marks and regulates an effector memory CD8+ T-cell subset apparently accumulating in melanoma tumors.

Assay: immunoSEQ multiplex PCR; the TCRdb copy retains only in-frame clones and omits some. The table records a few hundred clones, 50% to 65% of them present only once. A note on this clone: Its antigen is unidentified.

The germline CDR1 and CDR2 sequences are LGHNA and YSLEER. Trimming removed 0 bases at V and 4 bases at J, with 8 bases between. CDR3 length: 14 amino acids. The receptor was isolated from a human donor in good health. Material for sequencing was Siglec-9+ CD8+ T cells sorted from blood. This chain uses TRBV4-3 with TRBJ2-3, with D unresolved. The CDR3 loop is CASSQDGASDTQYF. For the CDR3, the DNA is TGCGCCAGCAGCCAAGATGGTGCCTCAGATACGCAGTATTTT.